The clone carrying this T cell receptor (beta chain) was seen a handful of times. The data derive from a study of blood T cell repertoires in COVID-19. Recruited during active infection, patients (from Seattle) were subsequently followed longitudinally. CDR1 is KGHDR, CDR2 SFDVKD, per germline. Trimming took 10 bases from V and 2 from J, leaving 14 bases between them. CDR3 length: 14 residues. Sequencing was performed with immunoSEQ multiplex PCR; in TCRdb, only in-frame clones are kept and a portion is missing. There are 200,000 to 250,000 clones in the sample; roughly 76% occur only once, and roughly 8% lies in the top ten.

The receptor was derived from a woman over 75 with COVID-19, enrolled during active disease. The V and J genes are TRBV24-1 and TRBJ1-5; D is possibly TRBD1 (6 bases). Sequencing was performed on peripheral blood. This CDR3 reads CATGGGLGNQPQHF. The CDR3 coding sequence is TGTGCCACAGGGGGGGGCTTGGGCAATCAGCCCCAGCATTTT.